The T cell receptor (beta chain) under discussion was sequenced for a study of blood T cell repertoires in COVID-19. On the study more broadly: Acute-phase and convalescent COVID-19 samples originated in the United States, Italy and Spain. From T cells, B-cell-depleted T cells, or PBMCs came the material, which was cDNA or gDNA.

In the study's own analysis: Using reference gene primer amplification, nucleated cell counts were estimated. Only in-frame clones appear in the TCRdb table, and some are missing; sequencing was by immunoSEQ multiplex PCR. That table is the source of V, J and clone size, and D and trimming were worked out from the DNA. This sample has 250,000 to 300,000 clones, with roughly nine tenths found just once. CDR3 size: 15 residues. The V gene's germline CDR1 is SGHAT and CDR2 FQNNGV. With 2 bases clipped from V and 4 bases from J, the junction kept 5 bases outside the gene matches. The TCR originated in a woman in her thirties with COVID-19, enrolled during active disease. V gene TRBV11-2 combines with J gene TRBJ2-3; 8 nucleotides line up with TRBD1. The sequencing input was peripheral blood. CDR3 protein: CASSLIGQGPDTQYF. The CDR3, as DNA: TGTGCCAGCAGCTTAATAGGACAGGGCCCAGATACGCAGTATTTT.